The 26 T cell receptor beta chains given below trace back to one sample, sequenced in a study of shared clonotypes between healthy human individuals. Profiling relied on immunoSEQ multiplex PCR, and the TCRdb table lists in-frame clones only, not all of them. The sample includes over a million clones, roughly 95% seen only once; the top ten take roughly 1.1%. The sample was naive CD4+ T cells sorted from blood. Regarding subset: CD45RA+ positively selected. These receptor sequences come from a man younger than 45 in good health.

The chain has TRBV6-1 and TRBJ1-1; the match to TRBD1 covers 7 bases. This CDR3 region has 15 residues. V was clipped by 0 bases and J by 3 bases; unmatched bases: 4. Per germline, CDR1 MNHNS and CDR2 SASEGT. The CDR3 loop reads CASSEAPGGDTEAFF. CDR3 coding DNA: TGTGCCAGCAGTGAAGCTCCAGGGGGGGACACTGAAGCTTTCTTT.

A note on this clone: One end of the junction varies from germline; a read error may be responsible. The chain combines TRBV6-1 with TRBJ2-7; 7 nucleotides line up with TRBD2. CDR3 length: 14 residues. Germline CDR1 and CDR2: MNHNS and SASEGT. The CDR3 DNA reads TGTGCCGGCAGAGAGCGGGGCAGCTCCTACGAGCAGTACTTC. It codes for CAGRERGSSYEQYF.

In the case of this clone: Additional DNA sequences in this sample encode the identical CDR3. The J gene is TRBJ2-7, the V gene TRBV19, with 8 bases identical to TRBD1. Germline V gene sequence: CDR1 LNHDA, CDR2 SQIVND (reference sequence). Trimming cost V 3 bases and J 2 bases; bases outside gene matches: 3. This CDR3 is built from 14 residues. Here the CDR3 reads CASSIAGGPYEQYF. The CDR3 bases are TGTGCCAGTAGTATCGCAGGGGGCCCCTACGAGCAGTACTTC.

The chain carries TRBV28 and TRBJ2-2, with 9 bases matching TRBD2. Germline V gives CDR1 MDHEN, CDR2 SYDVKM. The J segment lost 4 bases and the V segment lost 4 bases, leaving 4 bases of the junction unmatched. This CDR3 comprises 15 residues. CDR3 sequence (DNA): TGTGCCAGCAGTTCCGGGACTAGCTTCACCGGGGAGCTGTTTTTT. This gives the protein CASSSGTSFTGELFF. The entire variable domain, with the rest obtained from reference TRBV28 and TRBJ2-2, is as follows: DVKVTQSSRYLVKRTGEKVFLECVQDMDHENMFWYRQDPGLGLRLIYFSYDVKMKEKGDIPEGYSVSREKKERFSLILESASTNQTSMYLCASSSGTSFTGELFFGEGSRLTVL.

The chain combines TRBV11-1 with TRBJ2-7, with 11 bases matching TRBD2. V gave up 1 base and J gave up 5 bases; unmatched junction bases: 4. Germline V gives CDR1 SGHAT, CDR2 FQDESV (reference sequence). This CDR3 has 15 residues. In DNA form, the CDR3 reads TGTGCCAGCAGCTTAGGGGGACTAGCGGTTAACGAGCAGTACTTC. It specifies CASSLGGLAVNEQYF. Based on the CDR3 plus reference TRBV11-1 and TRBJ2-7, the full variable domain is EAEVAQSPRYKITEKSQAVAFWCDPISGHATLYWYRQILGQGPELLVQFQDESVVDDSQLPKDRFSAERLKGVDSTLKIQPAELGDSAMYLCASSLGGLAVNEQYFGPGTRLTVT.

The J gene is TRBJ1-2, the V gene TRBV28; a weak D match, TRBD1 (6 bases). CDR3 length: 15 residues. V gave up 2 bases and J gave up 7 bases, with 17 bases separating them. Germline V gives CDR1 MDHEN, CDR2 SYDVKM. CDR3 coding DNA: TGTGCCAGCAGTTTAACGGGGGCGCGTTTGGGTGGCTACACCTTC. Protein product: CASSLTGARLGGYTF.

CDR3 nucleotides: TGTGCCAGTAGTTTACAGGGTACGGAGACCCAGTACTTC. Translated: CASSLQGTETQYF. This chain connects TRBV19 to TRBJ2-5; possible D gene TRBD1, 6 bases. The length of the CDR3 is 13 residues. Germline CDR1 and CDR2: LNHDA and SQIVND (reference sequence). The ends were cut back, 5 bases at V and 5 bases at J, with 12 bases in the middle.

This rearrangement joins TRBV27 to TRBJ2-2; the D gene is possibly TRBD1 (6 bases). CDR1 and CDR2 (germline): MNHEY, SMNVEV (reference sequence). The CDR3 spans 16 residues. V dropped 9 bases and J dropped 13 bases, with 30 bases sitting between them. The CDR3 is CASGKRDITIMSRLFF. The CDR3 DNA is TGTGCCAGTGGGAAACGGGACATAACTATTATGAGTAGGCTGTTTTTT.

The chain uses TRBV5-4 and TRBJ2-3, with D possibly matching TRBD2 (5 bases). V was cut by 1 base and J by 2 bases, with 14 bases left in between. The germline V gene encodes CDR1 SGHNT and CDR2 YYREEE (reference sequence). The CDR3 totals 16 residues. CDR3 protein: CASSLKLEISTDTQYF. DNA of the CDR3: TGTGCCAGCAGCTTGAAACTAGAAATTTCCACAGATACGCAGTATTTT.

This chain uses TRBV29-1 with TRBJ2-1, with D possibly being TRBD1 or TRBD2 (6 bases each). Germline CDR1 SQVTM, CDR2 ANQGSEA. The CDR3 extends over 14 amino acids. V was trimmed by 7 bases and J by 4 bases, leaving 17 bases between them. CDR3 bases: TGCAGCGCTCAGGGGAGGAGGGGGTACAATGAGCAGTTCTTC. Its translation: CSAQGRRGYNEQFF.

This sequence joins TRBV7-9 and TRBJ2-3; the D call may be TRBD1 or TRBD2 (5 bases each). Germline-derived CDR1 and CDR2 are SEHNR and FQNEAQ (reference sequence). CDR3 size: 14 residues. V was clipped by 2 bases and J by 6 bases, with 12 bases between them. The CDR3 nucleotides read TGTGCCAGCAGCTTAAGGGACCACCTGGATACGCAGTATTTT. Encoded protein: CASSLRDHLDTQYF.

The chain uses TRBV6-1 and TRBJ1-2, with D perhaps matching TRBD1 (6 bases). Germline values: CDR1 MNHNS, CDR2 SASEGT. V dropped 3 bases and J dropped 10 bases, with 18 bases sitting between them. The CDR3 extends over 14 amino acids. The CDR3 DNA reads TGTGCCAGCAGTGATCGCTTTTGGGGGGCCAACTACACCTTC. Translation gives CASSDRFWGANYTF.

This sequence joins TRBV10-2 and TRBJ2-1, with TRBD2 matching over 11 bases. The CDR3 runs 18 residues. The ends lost 4 bases at V and 3 bases at J; junction bases unmatched: 11. The germline V gene has CDR1 WSHSY and CDR2 SAAADI. CDR3 amino acids: CASSGLAGGTSGYNEQFF. The CDR3 region has the DNA TGCGCCAGCAGTGGGCTAGCGGGAGGAACGTCGGGCTACAATGAGCAGTTCTTC.

The J gene is TRBJ2-1, the V gene TRBV7-6; D is unclear. Trimming cost V 7 bases and J 4 bases, with 5 bases left between them. This CDR3 has 11 residues. CDR1 is SGHVS, CDR2 FNYEAQ, per germline. CDR3 protein: CASTDYNEQFF. The DNA of the CDR3 is TGTGCCAGCACCGATTACAATGAGCAGTTCTTC.

This clone has only one observation. The rearrangement uses TRBV6-5 and TRBJ1-2; D call uncertain. CDR3 length equals 13 residues. Trimming stripped 6 bases from V and 6 bases from J, with 14 bases between. Germline V gene data show CDR1 as MNHEY and CDR2 as SVGAGI. The CDR3 region has the DNA TGTGCCAGCAGACCCGGACCACACCATGGCTACACCTTC. It yields the protein CASRPGPHHGYTF.

The DNA of the CDR3 is TGTGCCAGCAGTCCGGACAGACGTAACACCATATATTTT. This gives the protein CASSPDRRNTIYF. The chain employs TRBV5-4 and TRBJ1-3, with D possibly matching TRBD1 (6 bases). The CDR3 runs to 13 residues. Germline CDR1 and CDR2: SGHNT and YYREEE (reference sequence). V was clipped by 5 bases and J by 7 bases, with 13 bases between them.

The rearrangement joins TRBV10-2 to TRBJ1-1; TRBD1 aligns across 7 bases. Germline V CDR1 and CDR2: WSHSY, SAAADI. CDR3 length: 14 amino acids. V gave up 6 bases and J gave up 0 bases; unmatched junction bases: 4. CDR3 coding DNA: TGCGCCAGCAGATCGGGACAGTTGAACACTGAAGCTTTCTTT. Amino acid sequence: CASRSGQLNTEAFF.

The chain combines TRBV7-8 with TRBJ1-1; D possibly corresponds to TRBD1 (5 bases). Germline assignment: CDR1 SGHVS and CDR2 FQNEAQ. The V and J ends lost 2 bases and 4 bases respectively, with 8 bases between them. This CDR3 region has 13 residues. CDR3 DNA sequence: TGTGCCAGCAGCTTACAGGGACTCACTGAAGCTTTCTTT. Translated: CASSLQGLTEAFF.

The J gene is TRBJ2-5, the V gene TRBV5-1; 7 nucleotides line up with TRBD1. Per the germline V gene, CDR1 is SGHRS and CDR2 is YFSETQ. The CDR3 is 14 amino acids. J lost 2 bases, V lost 2 bases, and 3 bases had no gene match. CDR3 DNA: TGCGCCAGCAGCTTCGGGACAGAACAAGAGACCCAGTACTTC. This encodes CASSFGTEQETQYF.

The rearrangement uses TRBV14 and TRBJ2-5, with TRBD2 matching over 10 bases. The length of the CDR3 is 21 residues. CDR1 is SGHDN, CDR2 FVKESK, per germline. With 3 bases clipped from V and 1 base from J, the junction kept 20 bases outside the gene matches. The CDR3 here is CASSHTPRRASGSSVQETQYF. As DNA, the CDR3 is TGTGCCAGCAGCCATACCCCCCGAAGGGCTAGCGGGAGCTCGGTCCAAGAGACCCAGTACTTC.

V is TRBV14 and J is TRBJ2-7; D not resolved. The CDR3 consists of 16 residues. Germline CDR1 and CDR2: SGHDN and FVKESK. V was pared by 0 bases and J by 2 bases, with 14 bases between. CDR3 DNA: TGTGCCAGCAGCCAAGATCGACGACCCTATCCCTACGAGCAGTACTTC. Amino acid sequence: CASSQDRRPYPYEQYF.

This clone was detected once. The J gene is TRBJ2-7, the V gene TRBV29-1, with 7 bases matching TRBD1. The CDR3 is 11 residues long. Looked up from germline, CDR1 is SQVTM and CDR2 is ANQGSEA. V lost 7 bases and J lost 2; bases outside the gene matches: 2. The CDR3 nucleotides read TGCAGCGCTCAGGGGGCCTACGAGCAGTACTTC. Amino acid sequence: CSAQGAYEQYF.

This chain uses TRBV10-2 with TRBJ1-1; no definite D call. The CDR3 is made up of 13 amino acids. Germline CDR1 WSHSY, CDR2 SAAADI. Trimming took off 10 bases at V and 0 bases at J, with 12 bases between the two ends. CDR3 sequence: CAILIPVNTEAFF. The CDR3 DNA is TGCGCCATCCTGATTCCGGTGAACACTGAAGCTTTCTTT.

The chain joins TRBV6-1 to TRBJ1-5; possibly TRBD1 for D (6 bases). This CDR3 region has 13 residues. The V end was cut by 10 bases, the J end by 6 bases, with 16 bases between. Germline values: CDR1 MNHNS, CDR2 SASEGT. The CDR3 loop reads CATRPGGGQPQHF. DNA for the CDR3: TGTGCCACCCGTCCGGGGGGCGGTCAGCCCCAGCATTTT.

This clone was seen a few times. The gene calls are TRBV7-9 and TRBJ2-1; 11 bases map to TRBD2. This CDR3 has 15 amino acids. J gave up 2 bases and V 6 bases, and 3 bases lay outside the gene matches. CDR1 and CDR2 from the germline V gene are SEHNR and FQNEAQ (reference sequence). The CDR3 here is CASRVSGRAYNEQFF. The CDR3 region has the DNA TGTGCCAGCAGGGTTAGCGGGAGGGCCTACAATGAGCAGTTCTTC. Variable domain in full (rest from reference TRBV7-9 and TRBJ2-1): DTGVSQNPRHKITKRGQNVTFRCDPISEHNRLYWYRQTLGQGPEFLTYFQNEAQLEKSRLLSDRFSAERPKGSFSTLEIQRTEQGDSAMYLCASRVSGRAYNEQFFGPGTRLTVL.

This clone was seen a single time. The chain couples TRBV12-5 to TRBJ2-7, with 8 bases identical to TRBD1. The CDR3 is 16 residues long. Losses at the gene ends were 2 bases for V and 3 bases for J; bases not matched to a gene: 9. The germline CDR1 and CDR2 sequences are LGHNT and FRNRAP. CDR3 in DNA: TGTGCTAGTGGTTTGAAGAAGACAGGGGAAAACTACGAGCAGTACTTC. Its translation: CASGLKKTGENYEQYF. Full variable domain (remainder filled in from reference TRBV12-5 and TRBJ2-7): DARVTQTPRHKVTEMGQEVTMRCQPILGHNTVFWYRQTMMQGLELLAYFRNRAPLDDSGMPKDRFSAEMPDATLATLKIQPSEPRDSAVYFCASGLKKTGENYEQYFGPGTRLTVT.